The clone carrying this T cell receptor beta chain was recorded only once. What it binds is unknown. This record comes from a study of CD8 T cells in Susac syndrome. Reverse transcription of 0.5 to 1 ug RNA used random hexamers. The immunoSEQ assay covered 54 Vbeta and 13 Jbeta segments for CDR3. TCRdb re-analysed the immunoSEQ multiplex PCR reads in MiXCR, keeping a single row per CDR3 protein. The table records some 120,000 distinct CDR3 sequences, around 94% of them present only once. Study-wide results and limits: It was acknowledged by the study that relatively few individuals were included in its TCR sequencing and HLA analysis.

This CDR3 contains 13 residues. The V gene's germline CDR1 is SGHRS and CDR2 YFSETQ. The V and J ends lost 2 bases and 4 bases respectively, with 9 bases between them. Sequencing of TCR beta was performed on blood CD8+ T cells and on blood CD4+ T cells. Negative isolation was used for CD8+ and CD4+ T cells, and FACS enrichment was applied to TEMRA cells. The TCR was taken from a human donor in good health. This chain connects TRBV5-1 to TRBJ2-5; D ambiguous. Material for sequencing was CD4+ T cells from PBMCs. CDR3 protein: CASSLSGPETQYF. The CDR3 nucleotides read TGCGCCAGCAGCTTATCGGGTCCAGAGACCCAGTACTTC.